One and the same sample provided the 23 T cell receptor beta chains below, sequenced in a study of T cell changes during pregnancy in multiple sclerosis. Sequencing used immunoSEQ multiplex PCR; TCRdb keeps in-frame clones, though not all of them. The sample lists tens of thousands of clones; 70% to 90% were seen once. Sequences were derived from CD8+ T cells from peripheral blood mononuclear cells, sampled before pregnancy. Receptors were obtained from a female donor with multiple sclerosis, enrolled in a pregnancy study.

The CDR3 DNA sequence: TGTGCCAGCAGCTTGGGACAGGGGTTGGTCGAGCAGTACTTC. Protein product: CASSLGQGLVEQYF. This chain connects TRBV5-4 to TRBJ2-5; 8 bases match TRBD1. TRBJ2-7 matches the DNA end more closely, so the J call is doubtful. Per germline, CDR1 SGHNT and CDR2 YYREEE (reference sequence). This CDR3 contains 14 residues.

The chain carries TRBV5-1 and TRBJ2-5; 7 bases align to TRBD2. The CDR3 has 14 amino acids. The V gene's germline CDR1 is SGHRS and CDR2 YFSETQ. The V segment lost 0 bases and the J segment 4 bases; nucleotides outside the gene matches: 3. The CDR3 spells CASSLELARETQYF. The CDR3 DNA follows: TGCGCCAGCAGCTTGGAACTAGCGAGAGAGACCCAGTACTTC.

The genes are TRBV27 and TRBJ2-7; TRBD1 is a possible D gene (6 bases). Germline values: CDR1 MNHEY, CDR2 SMNVEV (reference sequence). The CDR3 has 14 residues. The V gene lost 3 bases and the J gene lost 3 bases, with 12 bases spanning the gap. CDR3 coding DNA: TGTGCCAGCAGTTTTGGGGAACAGGGCTACGAGCAGTACTTC. Translation gives CASSFGEQGYEQYF.

The rearrangement uses TRBV11-3 and TRBJ1-3; 7 positions match TRBD1. The ends lost 5 bases at V and 0 bases at J; junction bases unmatched: 1. CDR1 and CDR2 (germline): SGHNT, YENEEA. This CDR3 spans 14 amino acids. CDR3 sequence (DNA): TGTGCCAGCAGCCACAGGGGCTCTGGAAACACCATATATTTT. Translated, it gives CASSHRGSGNTIYF.

The rearrangement uses TRBV10-2 and TRBJ2-5; D is ambiguous. Germline CDR1 reads WSHSY; CDR2 reads SAAADI. CDR3 length equals 13 residues. Trimming pared 4 bases from V and 2 bases from J, leaving 8 bases between. The CDR3 loop reads CASSVLIQETQYF. CDR3 coding DNA: TGCGCCAGCAGTGTGTTAATTCAAGAGACCCAGTACTTC.

The chain has TRBV6-1 and TRBJ2-1, with TRBD2 matching over 14 bases. Germline CDR1 MNHNS, CDR2 SASEGT. The CDR3 is made up of 15 amino acids. V lost 4 bases, J lost 8 bases, and 4 bases stayed unmatched. CDR3 loop: CASSVGLAGGDEQFF. The CDR3 DNA sequence: TGTGCCAGCAGTGTCGGACTAGCGGGAGGCGATGAGCAGTTCTTC.

The chain is built from TRBV7-3 and TRBJ2-7; D is perhaps TRBD2 (6 bases). CDR1 is SGHTA and CDR2 is FQGTGA in the germline V gene. This CDR3 spans 15 amino acids. Trimming shortened V by 1 base and J by 3 bases, and 13 bases separated the two germline ends. CDR3 in amino acids: CASSLRPSEGYEQYF. Here the CDR3 DNA reads TGTGCCAGCAGCTTAAGGCCCTCGGAGGGCTACGAGCAGTACTTC.

This clone came up once. V gene TRBV30 combines with J gene TRBJ1-3; D is unclear. Germline CDR1 GTSNPN, CDR2 SVGIG (reference sequence). Trimming took 0 bases from V and 4 from J, leaving 4 bases between them. The CDR3 is made up of 12 amino acids. The CDR3 bases are TGTGCCTGGAGTGTACTGGGAAACACCATATATTTT. Translated, it gives CAWSVLGNTIYF.

V and J are TRBV13 and TRBJ2-7; 7 bases are a match to TRBD2. The junction had 13 bases not matched to a gene; V was cut back by 5 bases and J by 6 bases. Looked up from germline, CDR1 is PRHDT and CDR2 is FYEKMQ (reference sequence). CDR3 size: 15 residues. This chain's CDR3 is CASSARRTGRPEQYF. The CDR3, as DNA: TGTGCCAGCAGCGCAAGACGGACCGGGAGGCCCGAGCAGTACTTC.

This chain links TRBV10-1 with TRBJ2-2, with 12 bases matching TRBD2. Trimming at V came to 4 bases and at J to 4 bases, leaving 4 bases not matched to a gene. This CDR3 comprises 16 residues. Per germline, CDR1 WNHNN and CDR2 SYGVQD (reference sequence). The CDR3 DNA reads as TGCGCCAGCAGTGGGACTAGCGGGACAATCACCGGGGAGCTGTTTTTT. Amino acid sequence: CASSGTSGTITGELFF.

The chain has TRBV7-3 and TRBJ2-5, with D possibly being TRBD2 (6 bases). Germline CDR1 is SGHTA and CDR2 is FQGTGA. V was trimmed by 5 bases and J by 5 bases, leaving 18 bases between them. This CDR3 comprises 15 residues. The CDR3 sequence is CASSPQGDSVETQYF. Here the CDR3 DNA reads TGTGCCAGCAGCCCCCAAGGGGACTCCGTGGAGACCCAGTACTTC.

The table lists this clone with a count of one. V is TRBV28 and J is TRBJ1-5; D remains ambiguous. Trimming took off 6 bases at V and 1 base at J, with 4 bases between the two ends. This CDR3 is built from 12 residues. Germline V lookup: CDR1 MDHEN, CDR2 SYDVKM. CDR3 in amino acids: CASRRSNQPQHF. In DNA, the CDR3 is TGTGCCAGCAGGCGAAGCAATCAGCCCCAGCATTTT.

The genes are TRBV7-8 and TRBJ2-7, with 14 bases identical to TRBD2. V lost 5 bases and J lost 3; bases outside the gene matches: 6. The CDR3 spans 16 residues. Germline-derived CDR1 and CDR2 are SGHVS and FQNEAQ. The DNA for the CDR3 is TGTGCCAGCAGCCCGACGGGGACTAGCGGGAGCTACGAGCAGTACTTC. Amino acid sequence: CASSPTGTSGSYEQYF.

V is TRBV5-4 and J is TRBJ1-1, with D uncertain. Between the trimmed V and J ends, which lost 2 bases and 5 bases, there was a span of 7 bases. Germline V gene data show CDR1 as SGHNT and CDR2 as YYREEE (reference sequence). The CDR3 length is 12 residues. The CDR3 coding sequence is TGTGCCAGCAGCTTTGGCACAACTGAAGCTTTCTTT. This gives the protein CASSFGTTEAFF.

This chain joins TRBV5-4 and TRBJ1-2; D remains unclear. Germline lookup yields CDR1 SGHNT and CDR2 YYREEE (reference sequence). The CDR3 loop spans 15 amino acids. Trimming pared 0 bases from V and 3 bases from J, leaving 12 bases between. CDR3 sequence: CASSLGSQNYYGYTF. CDR3 bases: TGTGCCAGCAGCTTGGGGTCGCAGAATTACTATGGCTACACCTTC.

This clone is a singleton in its sample. The CDR3 sequence is CASSFHWGELYGYTF. CDR3 DNA sequence: TGTGCCAGCAGCTTTCATTGGGGGGAGTTATATGGCTACACCTTC. V is TRBV5-6 and J is TRBJ1-2; tentatively, D is TRBD1 (5 bases). The V gene's germline CDR1 is SGHDT and CDR2 YYEEEE. This CDR3 region has 15 residues. V was cut by 2 bases and J by 5 bases, with 16 bases left in between. Full variable domain (outside the CDR3, taken from reference TRBV5-6 and TRBJ1-2): DAGVTQSPTHLIKTRGQQVTLRCSPKSGHDTVSWYQQALGQGPQFIFQYYEEEERQRGNFPDRFSGHQFPNYSSELNVNALLLGDSALYLCASSFHWGELYGYTFGSGTRLTVV.

V usage is TRBV29-1 and J usage is TRBJ2-3, with D unclear. V lost 0 bases to trimming and J lost 5 bases, with 9 bases between them. Germline assignment: CDR1 SQVTM and CDR2 ANQGSEA. The CDR3 totals 13 residues. As DNA, the CDR3 is TGCAGCGTTGAAGACGGTCTCCGAGATACGCAGTATTTT. Its translation is CSVEDGLRDTQYF.

The rearrangement uses TRBV16 and TRBJ2-2, with no clear D. Germline V gene lookup returns CDR1 KGHSY and CDR2 FQNENV. The length of the CDR3 is 13 residues. V was clipped by 0 bases and J by 9 bases, with 8 bases between them. CDR3 region: CASSQSYSRELFF. DNA for the CDR3: TGTGCCAGCAGCCAATCTTACAGCAGGGAGCTGTTTTTT.

The DNA of the CDR3 is TGTGCCTGGAGTGATGGCACGTACTATGGCTACACCTTC. It translates to CAWSDGTYYGYTF. The chain has TRBV30 and TRBJ1-2; D gene uncertain. The V gene lost 1 base and the J gene lost 3 bases, with 9 bases spanning the gap. CDR3 length equals 13 residues. CDR1 and CDR2 (germline): GTSNPN, SVGIG (reference sequence). The full variable domain, in which reference TRBV30 and TRBJ1-2 provide the parts outside the CDR3, is SQTIHQWPATLVQPVGSPLSLECTVEGTSNPNLYWYRQAAGRGLQLLFYSVGIGQISSEVPQNLSASRPQDRQFILSSKKLLLSDSGFYLCAWSDGTYYGYTFGSGTRLTVV.

V is TRBV18 and J is TRBJ2-7; TRBD2 matches at 7 bases. Germline V gene data show CDR1 as KGHSH and CDR2 as LQKENI. The CDR3 has 17 amino acids. With V trimmed by 3 bases and J by 6 bases, 17 bases remained unmatched. The CDR3 DNA reads as TGTGCCAGCTCACCGCCTGAGGCAGGCGGGAGCGCTTCCGAGCAGTACTTC. Translating it yields CASSPPEAGGSASEQYF.

The chain uses TRBV13 and TRBJ1-2; 7 nucleotides match TRBD1. Germline trimming cut 5 bases from V and 6 bases from J; bases unmatched to any gene: 9. The germline CDR1 and CDR2 sequences are PRHDT and FYEKMQ (reference sequence). The CDR3 extends over 14 amino acids. CDR3 nucleotide sequence: TGTGCCAGCAGCGCAACAGGGGAGAGCGATGGCTACACCTTC. It specifies CASSATGESDGYTF.

The genes are TRBV28 and TRBJ1-2, with TRBD1 matching 8 bases. This CDR3 spans 15 amino acids. Germline CDR1 MDHEN, CDR2 SYDVKM. Trimming took 5 bases from V and 2 from J; bases not matched to a gene: 7. CDR3 region: CASSSPDRGNYGYTF. The CDR3 region has the DNA TGTGCCAGCAGTAGTCCCGACAGGGGAAACTATGGCTACACCTTC.

The V gene is TRBV7-3, the J gene TRBJ2-1; 7 nucleotides line up with TRBD2. V was pared by 5 bases and J by 2 bases, with 6 bases of the junction left unmatched. Germline V CDR1 and CDR2: SGHTA, FQGTGA. CDR3 length: 15 amino acids. The DNA for the CDR3 is TGTGCCAGCAGCCCAGCTAGCGGACCCTACAATGAGCAGTTCTTC. Encoded protein: CASSPASGPYNEQFF.